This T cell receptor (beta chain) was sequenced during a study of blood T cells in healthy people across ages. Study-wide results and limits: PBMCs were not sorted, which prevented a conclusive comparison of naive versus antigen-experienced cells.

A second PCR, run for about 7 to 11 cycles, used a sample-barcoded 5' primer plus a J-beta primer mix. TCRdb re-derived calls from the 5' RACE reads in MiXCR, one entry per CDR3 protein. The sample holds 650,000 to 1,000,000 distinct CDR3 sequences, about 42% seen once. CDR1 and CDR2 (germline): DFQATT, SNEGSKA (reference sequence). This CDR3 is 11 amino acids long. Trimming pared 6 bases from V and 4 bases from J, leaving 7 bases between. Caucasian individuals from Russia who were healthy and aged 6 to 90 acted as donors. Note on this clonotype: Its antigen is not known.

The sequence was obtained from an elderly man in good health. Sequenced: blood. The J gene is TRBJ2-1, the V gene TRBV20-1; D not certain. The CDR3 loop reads CSALTYNEQFF. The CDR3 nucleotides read TGCAGTGCGCTGACTTACAATGAGCAGTTCTTC.